The next 25 T cell receptor beta chains were all read from a single sample in a study of response to subunit inactivated influenza vaccine. TCRdb independently ran MiXCR on the RT-PCR reads; one entry per CDR3 protein. The table records hundreds of thousands of distinct CDR3 sequences, about 18% of them present only once. Material: PBMCs from blood, obtained about 5 days after vaccination. All receptors derive from a man aged 45-60 years who received an inactivated influenza vaccine.

In its sample, this clonotype was seen a few times. The chain recombines TRBV6-1 with TRBJ1-1, with D unclear. This CDR3 has 15 residues. The germline gives CDR1 MNHNS, CDR2 SASEGT. The V end lost 5 bases, the J end lost 1 base, and 14 bases lay between the germline ends. The CDR3 region has the DNA TGTGCCAGCAGTCCGCCCGCCTCCTCGAACACTGAAGCTTTCTTT. This gives the protein CASSPPASSNTEAFF.

This chain links TRBV9 with TRBJ2-2, with D uncertain. The CDR3 has 15 residues. V dropped 2 bases and J dropped 4 bases, with 12 bases sitting between them. Germline CDR1 reads SGDLS; CDR2 reads YYNGEE. CDR3 loop: CASSVSTTSTGELFF. In DNA form, the CDR3 reads TGTGCCAGCAGCGTGAGTACTACCTCCACCGGGGAGCTGTTTTTT.

V gene TRBV7-9 combines with J gene TRBJ2-1, with TRBD2 identical over 9 bases. Unmatched junction bases numbered 12, after V lost 11 bases and J lost 4 bases. The CDR3 is 15 amino acids. The germline gives CDR1 SEHNR, CDR2 FQNEAQ (reference sequence). CDR3 bases: TGTGCCTCTGATACCGGGACTAGCAGATACAATGAGCAGTTCTTC. This translates into CASDTGTSRYNEQFF.

This clonotype was picked up many times. The chain employs TRBV28 and TRBJ2-3; 12 nucleotides align to TRBD2. V lost 4 bases, J lost 6 bases, and 5 bases stayed unmatched. The CDR3 spans 15 residues. Germline V CDR1 and CDR2: MDHEN, SYDVKM. This CDR3 is CASSWKTSGSDTQYF. The CDR3, as DNA: TGTGCCAGCAGTTGGAAGACTAGCGGGAGTGATACGCAGTATTTT.

The chain links TRBV12-3 or TRBV12-4 to TRBJ2-7; 9 positions match TRBD1. Losses at the gene ends were 5 bases for V and 1 base for J; bases not matched to a gene: 6. The CDR3 length is 15 residues. DNA of the CDR3: TGTGCCAGCAGTGATGGGACAGGGAAATCCTACGAGCAGTACTTC. Translated, it gives CASSDGTGKSYEQYF.

This clonotype was picked up a small number of times. This sequence joins TRBV6-1 and TRBJ1-5, with 7 nucleotides matching TRBD1. Losses at the gene ends were 7 bases for V and 7 bases for J; bases not matched to a gene: 7. CDR1 MNHNS and CDR2 SASEGT come from the germline V gene. CDR3 size: 13 residues. The CDR3 coding sequence is TGTGCCAGCACCCACAGGGGTGGCCAGCCCCAGCATTTT. As protein: CASTHRGGQPQHF.

This clonotype was counted between two and nine times. The chain employs TRBV7-8 and TRBJ2-1; D uncertain. The CDR3 covers 13 residues. V lost 5 bases to trimming and J lost 7 bases, with 12 bases between them. CDR1 SGHVS and CDR2 FQNEAQ come from the germline V gene. This CDR3 reads CASSPRVGNEQFF. CDR3 nucleotides: TGTGCCAGCAGCCCCCGGGTGGGTAATGAGCAGTTCTTC.

V and J are TRBV20-1 and TRBJ1-4, with D tentatively TRBD1 (5 bases). Germline V gene sequence: CDR1 DFQATT, CDR2 SNEGSKA (reference sequence). This CDR3 has 15 amino acids. The V end was cut by 4 bases, the J end by 4 bases, with 16 bases between. The CDR3 reads CSAKGQRGDNEKLFF. CDR3 nucleotides: TGCAGTGCTAAAGGACAACGCGGAGATAATGAAAAACTGTTTTTT.

This chain links TRBV14 with TRBJ2-1; D call uncertain. The CDR3 extends over 15 amino acids. Germline V CDR1 and CDR2: SGHDN, FVKESK. With 2 bases removed from V and 3 bases from J, the gap between germline ends came to 11 bases. The CDR3 here is CASSQWPPNYNEQFF. The CDR3 DNA sequence: TGTGCCAGCAGCCAATGGCCACCTAACTACAATGAGCAGTTCTTC.

This clonotype was counted only a few times. The V gene is TRBV7-8, the J gene TRBJ2-7; TRBD1 matches 8 bases. The CDR3 runs to 16 residues. V shed 0 bases and J 2 bases; nucleotides not matched to a gene: 6. Per germline, CDR1 SGHVS and CDR2 FQNEAQ. The CDR3 DNA reads as TGTGCCAGCAGCTTAGCTTGGGACAGGACCCCCTACGAGCAGTACTTC. Amino acid sequence: CASSLAWDRTPYEQYF.

The genes are TRBV20-1 and TRBJ2-5; the match to TRBD2 covers 8 bases. CDR1 and CDR2 (germline): DFQATT, SNEGSKA (reference sequence). The CDR3 length is 16 residues. V shed 0 bases and J 4 bases; nucleotides not matched to a gene: 10. This chain's CDR3 is CSARDIRGGPPETQYF. CDR3 DNA: TGCAGTGCTAGAGATATACGGGGGGGGCCCCCAGAGACCCAGTACTTC.

The chain is built from TRBV3-1 and TRBJ2-3; D possibly uses TRBD1 or TRBD2 (5 bases each). The germline gives CDR1 LGHDT, CDR2 YNNKEL (reference sequence). Between the trimmed V and J ends, which lost 6 bases and 2 bases, there was a span of 15 bases. The CDR3 has 15 amino acids. CDR3 DNA: TGTGCCAGCAGACAGGAGGCACCATACACAGATACGCAGTATTTT. Its translation: CASRQEAPYTDTQYF.

This clonotype came up a few times. This chain links TRBV4-3 with TRBJ2-2; the D gene is possibly TRBD1 (5 bases). V gave up 4 bases and J gave up 5 bases, with 11 bases separating them. The CDR3 totals 14 residues. Germline V gene data show CDR1 as LGHNA and CDR2 as YSLEER. The CDR3 reads CASSRTTETGELFF. Here the CDR3 DNA reads TGCGCCAGCAGCCGGACGACAGAAACCGGGGAGCTGTTTTTT.

The chain combines TRBV24-1 with TRBJ2-7; TRBD2 might be the D (5 bases). V lost 3 bases to trimming and J lost 0 bases, with 8 bases between them. Germline CDR1 and CDR2: KGHDR and SFDVKD. CDR3 length equals 14 residues. This CDR3 reads CATSDPGISYEQYF. The CDR3 coding sequence is TGTGCCACCAGTGATCCCGGGATCTCCTACGAGCAGTACTTC.

This clonotype was seen more than once but under ten times. This chain links TRBV7-2 with TRBJ2-7; 8 bases are shared with TRBD1. V lost 6 bases to trimming and J lost 5 bases; unmatched junction nucleotides: 12. The CDR3 has 15 residues. Germline V lookup: CDR1 SGHTA, CDR2 FQGNSA. CDR3 sequence (DNA): TGTGCCAGCAGTCCCAATTCCGACAGGGGCGACGAGCAGTACTTC. It is translated as CASSPNSDRGDEQYF.

The chain combines TRBV28 with TRBJ1-2; 11 bases are a match to TRBD1. This CDR3 region has 13 residues. Germline V gene sequence: CDR1 MDHEN, CDR2 SYDVKM. After removal of 8 bases from V and 8 bases from J, the junction contained 7 bases not matched to a gene. The CDR3 sequence is CASGVDRGRGYTF. Written as DNA, the CDR3 is TGTGCCAGCGGGGTGGACAGGGGGCGAGGCTACACCTTC.

For the CDR3, the DNA is TGTGCCAGCAGCCACCCTAGCGGTAACAATGAGCAGTTCTTC. Encoded protein: CASSHPSGNNEQFF. V and J are TRBV4-2 and TRBJ2-1, with 7 bases lining up with TRBD2. The V gene end was trimmed by 3 bases and the J gene end by 5 bases; junction bases not matched to a gene: 4. There are 14 residues in the CDR3. Germline V gene lookup returns CDR1 LGHNA and CDR2 YNFKEQ.

This clonotype was counted a few times. The J gene is TRBJ2-7, the V gene TRBV20-1, with a weak D call TRBD1 (6 bases). The CDR3 runs to 13 residues. Trimming removed 5 bases from V and 0 bases from J, with 11 bases in between. Germline CDR1 reads DFQATT; CDR2 reads SNEGSKA (reference sequence). CDR3 in DNA: TGCAGTGCTGGAAGGACAGACTCCTACGAGCAGTACTTC. This sequence encodes CSAGRTDSYEQYF.

This clonotype came up many times. The chain uses TRBV20-1 and TRBJ2-2; 8 bases line up with TRBD2. J gave up 4 bases and V 1 base, and 2 bases lay outside the gene matches. CDR1 and CDR2 (germline): DFQATT, SNEGSKA (reference sequence). CDR3 length: 14 residues. CDR3 nucleotide sequence: TGCAGTGCTAGAGCGGGAGGGAGCACCGGGGAGCTGTTTTTT. Translation gives CSARAGGSTGELFF.

This clonotype was seen a handful of times. The rearrangement uses TRBV10-3 and TRBJ1-6, with a possible D match to TRBD1 (6 bases). Germline V gives CDR1 ENHRY, CDR2 SYGVKD. Between the trimmed V and J ends, which lost 10 bases and 0 bases, there was a span of 16 bases. The CDR3 spans 16 residues. The CDR3 DNA follows: TGTGCCACCGCCGAGGGGGGGAGCTCCTATAATTCACCCCTCCACTTT. Encoded protein: CATAEGGSSYNSPLHF.

This clonotype was seen many times. This sequence joins TRBV20-1 and TRBJ2-7; TRBD2 is a possible D gene (6 bases). The germline V gene has CDR1 DFQATT and CDR2 SNEGSKA (reference sequence). Trimming cost V 3 bases and J 3 bases, with 6 bases left between them. The CDR3 is 11 residues long. The DNA of the CDR3 is TGCAGTGCTAGCGGGGGCTACGAGCAGTACTTC. This encodes CSASGGYEQYF.

The gene calls are TRBV10-3 and TRBJ2-7, with D perhaps TRBD1 (6 bases). The germline V gene has CDR1 ENHRY and CDR2 SYGVKD. Trimming cost V 6 bases and J 4 bases, with 16 bases left between them. CDR3 length equals 14 residues. CDR3 sequence reads: CAISRDTLGYEQYF. In DNA, the CDR3 is TGTGCCATCAGCAGGGACACCCTCGGATACGAGCAGTACTTC.

The table lists this clonotype with a few counts. This chain links TRBV20-1 with TRBJ1-2; D is unclear. V was cut by 6 bases and J by 7 bases, with 18 bases left in between. From germline, CDR1 is DFQATT and CDR2 SNEGSKA (reference sequence). The CDR3 is 13 amino acids. The CDR3 spells CSAPRFEMSGYTF. The CDR3, as DNA: TGCAGTGCCCCCCGATTCGAAATGAGTGGCTACACCTTC.

This clonotype was found many times. The chain employs TRBV7-9 and TRBJ2-3; D gene uncertain. V lost 9 bases, J lost 2 bases, and 6 bases lay in between. Germline values: CDR1 SEHNR, CDR2 FQNEAQ (reference sequence). The CDR3 runs to 11 residues. CDR3 bases: TGTGCCAGTTCGAACACAGATACGCAGTATTTT. Its translation is CASSNTDTQYF.

V is TRBV20-1 and J is TRBJ1-1; D not certain. The CDR3 is 12 residues long. V lost 0 bases to trimming and J lost 2 bases, with 4 bases between them. Per germline, CDR1 DFQATT and CDR2 SNEGSKA (reference sequence). The CDR3 region is CSAREGNTEAFF. The DNA for the CDR3 is TGCAGTGCTAGAGAAGGAAACACTGAAGCTTTCTTT.